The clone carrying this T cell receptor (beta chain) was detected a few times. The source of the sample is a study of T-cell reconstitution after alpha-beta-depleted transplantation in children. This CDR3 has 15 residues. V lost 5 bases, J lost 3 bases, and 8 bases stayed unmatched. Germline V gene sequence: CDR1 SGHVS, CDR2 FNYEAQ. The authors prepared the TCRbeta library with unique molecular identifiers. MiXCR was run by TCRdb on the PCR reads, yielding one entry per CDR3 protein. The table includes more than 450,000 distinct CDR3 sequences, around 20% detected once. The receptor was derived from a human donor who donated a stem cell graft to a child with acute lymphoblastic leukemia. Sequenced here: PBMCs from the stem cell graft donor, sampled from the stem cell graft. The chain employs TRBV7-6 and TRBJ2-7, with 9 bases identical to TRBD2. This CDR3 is CASSDTAGGSYEQYF. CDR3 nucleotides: TGTGCCAGCAGCGACACAGCGGGAGGTAGCTACGAGCAGTACTTC.